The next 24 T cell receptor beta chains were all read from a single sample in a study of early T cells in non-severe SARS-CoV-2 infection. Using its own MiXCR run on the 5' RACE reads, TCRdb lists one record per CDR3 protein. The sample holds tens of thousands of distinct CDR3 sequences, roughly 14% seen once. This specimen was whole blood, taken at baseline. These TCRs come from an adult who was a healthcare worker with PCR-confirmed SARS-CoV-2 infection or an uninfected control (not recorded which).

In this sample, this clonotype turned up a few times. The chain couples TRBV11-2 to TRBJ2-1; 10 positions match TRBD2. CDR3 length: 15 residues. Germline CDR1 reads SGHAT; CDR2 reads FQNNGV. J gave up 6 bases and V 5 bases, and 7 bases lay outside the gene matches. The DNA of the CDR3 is TGTGCCAGCAGCCCCCGTACTAGCGGGGCCAATGAGCAGTTCTTC. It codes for CASSPRTSGANEQFF.

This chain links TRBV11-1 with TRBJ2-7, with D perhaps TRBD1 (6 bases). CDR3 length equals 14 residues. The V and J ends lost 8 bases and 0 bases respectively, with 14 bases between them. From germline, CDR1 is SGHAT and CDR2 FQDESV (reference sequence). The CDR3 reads CASGLRDNSYEQYF. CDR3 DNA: TGTGCCAGCGGGTTACGGGACAACTCCTACGAGCAGTACTTC.

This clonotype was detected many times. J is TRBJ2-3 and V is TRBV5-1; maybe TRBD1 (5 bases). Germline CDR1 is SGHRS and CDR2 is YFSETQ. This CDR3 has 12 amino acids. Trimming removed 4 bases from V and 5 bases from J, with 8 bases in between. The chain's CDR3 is CASSPQGDTQYF. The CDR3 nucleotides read TGCGCCAGCAGCCCGCAGGGAGATACGCAGTATTTT.

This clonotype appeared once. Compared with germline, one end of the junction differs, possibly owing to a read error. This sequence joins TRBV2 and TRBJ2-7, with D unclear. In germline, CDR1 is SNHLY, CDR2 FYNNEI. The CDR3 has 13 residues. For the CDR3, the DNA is TGTGCCAGCAGTGAAGCGCAGCATTTCGAGCAGTGCTTC. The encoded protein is CASSEAQHFEQCF.

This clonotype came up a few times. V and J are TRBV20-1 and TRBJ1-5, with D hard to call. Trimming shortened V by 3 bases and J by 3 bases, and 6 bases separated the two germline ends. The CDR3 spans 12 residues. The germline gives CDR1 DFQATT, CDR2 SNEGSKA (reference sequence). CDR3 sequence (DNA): TGCAGTGCTAGGATGAACAATCAGCCCCAGCATTTT. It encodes CSARMNNQPQHF.

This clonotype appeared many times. The CDR3 region is CSARGTGYEQYF. In DNA, the CDR3 is TGCAGTGCTAGAGGCACTGGATACGAGCAGTACTTC. The chain recombines TRBV20-1 with TRBJ2-7; D remains ambiguous. This CDR3 is 12 amino acids long. V lost 1 base and J 4 bases, leaving 8 bases between the germline ends. CDR1 is DFQATT, CDR2 SNEGSKA, per germline (reference sequence).

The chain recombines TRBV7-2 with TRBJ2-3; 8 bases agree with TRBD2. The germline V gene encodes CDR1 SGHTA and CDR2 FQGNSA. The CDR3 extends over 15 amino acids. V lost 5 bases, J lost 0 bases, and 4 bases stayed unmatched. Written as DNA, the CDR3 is TGTGCCAGCAGCCGGGCTAGCGGGAGCACAGATACGCAGTATTTT. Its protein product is CASSRASGSTDTQYF. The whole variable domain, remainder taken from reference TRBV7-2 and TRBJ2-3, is GAGVSQSPSNKVTEKGKDVELRCDPISGHTALYWYRQSLGQGLEFLIYFQGNSAPDKSGLPSDRFSAERTGGSVSTLTIQRTQQEDSAVYLCASSRASGSTDTQYFGPGTRLTVL.

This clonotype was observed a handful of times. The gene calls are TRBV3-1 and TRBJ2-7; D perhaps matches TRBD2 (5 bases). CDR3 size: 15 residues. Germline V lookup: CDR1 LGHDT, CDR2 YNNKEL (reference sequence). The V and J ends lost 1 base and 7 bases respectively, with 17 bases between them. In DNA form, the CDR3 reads TGTGCCAGCAGCCAAGGGTTTAGACTAACGGGGGAGCAGTACTTC. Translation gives CASSQGFRLTGEQYF.

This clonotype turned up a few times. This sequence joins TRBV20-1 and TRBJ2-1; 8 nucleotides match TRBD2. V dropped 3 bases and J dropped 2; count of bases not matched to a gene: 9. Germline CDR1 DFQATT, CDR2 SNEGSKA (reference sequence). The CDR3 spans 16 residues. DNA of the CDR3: TGCAGTGCTAGGCAAACTGGGACTAGTCCCTACAATGAGCAGTTCTTC. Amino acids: CSARQTGTSPYNEQFF.

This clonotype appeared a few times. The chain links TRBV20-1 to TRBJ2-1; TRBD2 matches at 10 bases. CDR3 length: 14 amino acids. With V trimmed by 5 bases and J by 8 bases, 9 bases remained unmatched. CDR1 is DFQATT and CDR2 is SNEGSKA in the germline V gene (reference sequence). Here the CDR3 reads CSAPNRAGGDEQFF. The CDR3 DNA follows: TGCAGTGCTCCGAACAGAGCGGGAGGGGATGAGCAGTTCTTC.

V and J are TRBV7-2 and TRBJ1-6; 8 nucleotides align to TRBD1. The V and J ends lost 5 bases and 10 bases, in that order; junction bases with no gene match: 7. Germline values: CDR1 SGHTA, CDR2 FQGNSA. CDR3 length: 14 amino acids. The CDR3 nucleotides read TGTGCCAGCAGCAAGACAGGGGTAGAATCACCCCTCCACTTT. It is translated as CASSKTGVESPLHF.

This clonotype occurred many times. In DNA form, the CDR3 reads TGTGCCAGCAGCTTAACGGAGGTCTCCTACGAGCAGTACTTC. Amino acids: CASSLTEVSYEQYF. The chain is built from TRBV7-9 and TRBJ2-7; the D gene is possibly TRBD2 (5 bases). CDR3 length equals 14 residues. CDR1 and CDR2 from the germline V gene are SEHNR and FQNEAQ (reference sequence). Between the trimmed V and J ends, which lost 2 bases and 0 bases, there was a span of 8 bases.

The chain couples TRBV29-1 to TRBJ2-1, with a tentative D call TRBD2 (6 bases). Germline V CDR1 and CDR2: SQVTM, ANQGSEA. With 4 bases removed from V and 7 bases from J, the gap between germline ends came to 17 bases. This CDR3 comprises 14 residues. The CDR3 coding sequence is TGCAGCGTTGCCCCCGGGAGTGTCTCTAATGAGCAGTTCTTC. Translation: CSVAPGSVSNEQFF.

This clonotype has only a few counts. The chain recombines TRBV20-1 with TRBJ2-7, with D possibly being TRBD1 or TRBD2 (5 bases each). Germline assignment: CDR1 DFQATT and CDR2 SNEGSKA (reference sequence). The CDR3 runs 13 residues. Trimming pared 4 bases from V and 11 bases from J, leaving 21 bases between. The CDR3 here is CSATLVRDGVKYF. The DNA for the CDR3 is TGCAGTGCTACGTTAGTCCGGGACGGAGTTAAGTACTTC.

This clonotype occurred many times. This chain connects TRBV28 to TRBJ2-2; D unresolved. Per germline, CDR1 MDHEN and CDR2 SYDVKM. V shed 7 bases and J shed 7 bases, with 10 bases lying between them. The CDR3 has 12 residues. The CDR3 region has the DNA TGTGCCAGCACCTCATTCGTCGGGGAGCTGTTTTTT. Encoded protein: CASTSFVGELFF.

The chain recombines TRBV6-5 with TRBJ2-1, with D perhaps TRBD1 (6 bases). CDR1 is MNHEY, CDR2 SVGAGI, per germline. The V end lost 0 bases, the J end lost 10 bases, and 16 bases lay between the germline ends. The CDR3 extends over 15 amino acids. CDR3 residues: CASSYSRTQGREQFF. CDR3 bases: TGTGCCAGCAGTTACTCGAGGACACAGGGCCGGGAGCAGTTCTTC.

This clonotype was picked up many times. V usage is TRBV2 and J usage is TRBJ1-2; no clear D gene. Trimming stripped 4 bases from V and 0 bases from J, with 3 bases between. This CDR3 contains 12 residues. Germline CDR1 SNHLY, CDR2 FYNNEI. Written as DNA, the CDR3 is TGTGCCAGCAGTGGAGCTAACTATGGCTACACCTTC. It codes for CASSGANYGYTF.

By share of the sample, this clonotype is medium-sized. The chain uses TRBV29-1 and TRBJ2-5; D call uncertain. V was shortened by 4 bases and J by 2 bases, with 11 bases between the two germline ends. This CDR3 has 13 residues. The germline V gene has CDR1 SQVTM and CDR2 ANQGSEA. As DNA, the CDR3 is TGCAGCGTTGTCGGGCAGGATCAAGAGACCCAGTACTTC. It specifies CSVVGQDQETQYF.

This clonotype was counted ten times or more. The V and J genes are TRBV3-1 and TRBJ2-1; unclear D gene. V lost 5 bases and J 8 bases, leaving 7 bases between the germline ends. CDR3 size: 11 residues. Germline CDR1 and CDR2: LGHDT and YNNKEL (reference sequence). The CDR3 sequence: CASSYGYEQFF. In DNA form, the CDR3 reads TGTGCCAGCAGCTACGGGTATGAGCAGTTCTTC.

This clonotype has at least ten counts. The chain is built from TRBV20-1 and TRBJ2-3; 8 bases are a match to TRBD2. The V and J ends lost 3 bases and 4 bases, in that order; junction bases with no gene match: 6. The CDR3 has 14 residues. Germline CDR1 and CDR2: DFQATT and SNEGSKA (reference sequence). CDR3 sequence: CSARIAGLSDTQYF. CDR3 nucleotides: TGCAGTGCTAGGATAGCGGGATTGTCAGATACGCAGTATTTT.

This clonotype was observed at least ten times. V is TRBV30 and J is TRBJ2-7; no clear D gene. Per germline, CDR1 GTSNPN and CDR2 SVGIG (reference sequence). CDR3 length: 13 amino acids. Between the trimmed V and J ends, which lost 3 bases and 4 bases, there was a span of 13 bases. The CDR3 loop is CAWSLVLGYEQYF. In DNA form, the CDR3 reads TGTGCCTGGAGCCTCGTCCTAGGTTACGAGCAGTACTTC.

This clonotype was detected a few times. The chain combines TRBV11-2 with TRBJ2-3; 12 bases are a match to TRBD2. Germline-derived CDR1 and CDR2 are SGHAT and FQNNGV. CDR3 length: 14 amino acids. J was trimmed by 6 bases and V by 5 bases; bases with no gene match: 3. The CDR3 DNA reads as TGTGCCAGCAGCCGTGGACTAGCGGGGGATACGCAGTATTTT. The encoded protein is CASSRGLAGDTQYF.

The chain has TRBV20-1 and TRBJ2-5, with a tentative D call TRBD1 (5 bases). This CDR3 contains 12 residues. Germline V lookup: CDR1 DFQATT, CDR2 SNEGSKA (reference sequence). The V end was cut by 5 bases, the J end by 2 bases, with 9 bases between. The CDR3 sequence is CSAHRSQETQYF. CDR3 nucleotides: TGCAGTGCTCACAGGTCACAAGAGACCCAGTACTTC.

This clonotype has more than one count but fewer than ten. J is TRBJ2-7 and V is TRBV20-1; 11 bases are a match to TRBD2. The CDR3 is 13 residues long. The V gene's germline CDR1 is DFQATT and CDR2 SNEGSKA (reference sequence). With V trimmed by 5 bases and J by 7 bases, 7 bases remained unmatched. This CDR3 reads CSAGSLAGGEQYF. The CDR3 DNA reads TGCAGTGCTGGGTCGCTAGCGGGAGGAGAGCAGTACTTC.